This T cell receptor beta chain was recorded in a study of shared clonotypes between healthy human individuals. Study conclusions and caveats: Even with large depth, rarefaction showed that sorted-subset sequencing was incomplete.

For this clone: Antigen unknown.

Clones were sequenced by immunoSEQ multiplex PCR, and TCRdb holds only the in-frame ones, with some missing. The repertoire has some 2,500,000 clones, over 85% of them found once; the top ten carry 0.36%. Germline CDR1 and CDR2: SNHLY and FYNNEI. This CDR3 is built from 12 residues. V was shortened by 6 bases and J by 4 bases, with 9 bases between the two germline ends. This clonotype was obtained from a man between 18 and 35 years old in good health. Some clones in this sample may be carry-over from other donors' samples. Sequenced sample: naive CD4+ T cells from PBMCs. Subset of the sample: CD45RA+ positively selected. This sequence joins TRBV2 and TRBJ1-1; D call uncertain. CDR3: CASREVRTEAFF. The CDR3 DNA sequence: TGTGCCAGCAGGGAGGTTCGCACTGAAGCTTTCTTT.